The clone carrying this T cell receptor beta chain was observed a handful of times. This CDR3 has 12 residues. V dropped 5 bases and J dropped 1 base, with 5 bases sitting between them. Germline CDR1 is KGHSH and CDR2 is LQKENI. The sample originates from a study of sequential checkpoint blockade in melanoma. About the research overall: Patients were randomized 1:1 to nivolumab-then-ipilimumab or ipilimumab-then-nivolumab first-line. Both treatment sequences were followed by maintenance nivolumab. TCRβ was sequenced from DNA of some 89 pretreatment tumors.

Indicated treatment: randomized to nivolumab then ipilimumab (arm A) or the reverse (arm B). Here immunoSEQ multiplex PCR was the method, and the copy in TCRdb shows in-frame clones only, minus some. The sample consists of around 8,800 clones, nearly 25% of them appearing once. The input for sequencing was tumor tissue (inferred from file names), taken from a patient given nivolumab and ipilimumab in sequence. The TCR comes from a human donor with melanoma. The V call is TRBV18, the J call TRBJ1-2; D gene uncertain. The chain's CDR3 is CASSGFNYGYTF. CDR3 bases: TGTGCCAGCTCAGGTTTTAACTATGGCTACACCTTC.